A single sample gave rise to the 21 T cell receptor beta chains below, sequenced in a study of blood T cell repertoires in COVID-19. The data were produced by immunoSEQ multiplex PCR, yet TCRdb's version contains in-frame clones alone and is incomplete. Of hundreds of thousands of clones in the sample, approximately 87% were seen once. The sample comprised PBMCs or T cells enriched from blood (not recorded which). Receptor source: a woman aged 45-65 years in a cohort exposed to, infected with or recovered from COVID-19 (not recorded which).

The CDR3 region is CASSLYGQPQETQYF. CDR3 bases: TGTGCCAGCAGCTTATACGGACAGCCTCAAGAGACCCAGTACTTC. The chain recombines TRBV7-9 with TRBJ2-5, with a weak D call TRBD1 (6 bases). The CDR3 has 15 residues. Germline CDR1 reads SEHNR; CDR2 reads FQNEAQ (reference sequence). Trimming left V 2 bases short and J 2 bases short, with 12 bases between.

This clone was seen only a few times. The rearrangement joins TRBV5-6 to TRBJ2-5; no reliable D call. The V end was cut by 3 bases, the J end by 1 base, with 7 bases between. In germline, CDR1 is SGHDT, CDR2 YYEEEE. CDR3 length: 13 amino acids. The CDR3 protein is CASSSVSQETQYF. CDR3 DNA sequence: TGTGCCAGCAGCTCCGTTTCCCAAGAGACCCAGTACTTC.

In DNA form, the CDR3 reads TGTGCCATCAGCGCCTCTGGTGACAGGGGGACCTCGGGCAATCAGCCCCAGCATTTT. It yields the protein CAISASGDRGTSGNQPQHF. The chain combines TRBV10-3 with TRBJ1-5; 9 positions match TRBD1. CDR3 length: 19 residues. V lost 6 bases and J lost 2; bases outside the gene matches: 17. CDR1 and CDR2 from the germline V gene are ENHRY and SYGVKD.

This clone was counted once. This rearrangement joins TRBV9 to TRBJ1-1; a possible D gene is TRBD1 (5 bases). CDR3 length: 13 residues. Between the trimmed V and J ends, which lost 2 bases and 4 bases, there was a span of 9 bases. Germline CDR1 and CDR2: SGDLS and YYNGEE. The CDR3 region is CASSVGRVTEAFF. The CDR3 region has the DNA TGTGCCAGCAGCGTGGGCAGGGTCACTGAAGCTTTCTTT.

CDR3 protein: CASSLGPSGGATDTQYF. DNA for the CDR3: TGTGCCAGCAGCTTAGGTCCTAGCGGGGGGGCGACAGATACGCAGTATTTT. The rearrangement joins TRBV7-6 to TRBJ2-3; 12 bases align to TRBD2. CDR1 and CDR2 (germline): SGHVS, FNYEAQ. With V trimmed by 1 base and J by 3 bases, 5 bases remained unmatched. The CDR3 length is 17 residues.

The V and J genes are TRBV25-1 and TRBJ2-1; 7 bases match TRBD1. J lost 5 bases, V lost 5 bases, and 9 bases had no gene match. CDR3 size: 15 residues. Germline values: CDR1 MGHDK, CDR2 SYGVNS. CDR3 coding DNA: TGTGCCAGCAGTTTCCTGGGACAGACAAACAATGAGCAGTTCTTC. Translated, it gives CASSFLGQTNNEQFF.

The rearrangement joins TRBV4-2 to TRBJ1-2; D gene unclear. CDR1 LGHNA and CDR2 YNFKEQ come from the germline V gene. The CDR3 is 12 residues long. The V gene lost 1 base and the J gene lost 10 bases, with 10 bases spanning the gap. The CDR3 coding sequence is TGTGCCAGCAGCCAAGGATCGGCGGACTACACCTTC. This translates into CASSQGSADYTF.

V gene TRBV19 combines with J gene TRBJ1-1; the D is unclear. The CDR3 is made up of 14 amino acids. Germline V gene sequence: CDR1 LNHDA, CDR2 SQIVND (reference sequence). V was pared by 2 bases and J by 6 bases, with 13 bases between. The CDR3 protein is CASSINVRVAEAFF. The CDR3 DNA follows: TGTGCCAGTAGTATAAACGTGAGAGTCGCTGAAGCTTTCTTT.

The genes are TRBV5-1 and TRBJ2-2; tentatively, D is TRBD2 (5 bases). Trimming took off 2 bases at V and 1 base at J, with 12 bases between the two ends. Germline V gene sequence: CDR1 SGHRS, CDR2 YFSETQ. This CDR3 has 16 amino acids. CDR3 amino acids: CASSLLGEGNTGELFF. The CDR3 DNA sequence: TGCGCCAGCAGCTTACTGGGCGAGGGGAACACCGGGGAGCTGTTTTTT.

The genes are TRBV6-2 or TRBV6-3 and TRBJ2-7; no clear D. Germline V lookup: CDR1 MNHEY, CDR2 SVGEGT. V dropped 0 bases and J dropped 6 bases, with 6 bases sitting between them. This CDR3 contains 12 residues. The CDR3 DNA reads TGTGCCAGCAGTTACTCGTATGTCGAGCAGTACTTC. This sequence encodes CASSYSYVEQYF.

The chain carries TRBV15 and TRBJ2-1, with 10 bases fitting TRBD1. The CDR3 runs 15 residues. The V gene's germline CDR1 is LNHNV and CDR2 YYDKDF (reference sequence). V dropped 6 bases and J dropped 10; count of bases not matched to a gene: 12. The DNA of the CDR3 is TGTGCCACCAGTCTTACCGGGACAGGGGAAGGGGAGCAGTTCTTC. Encoded protein: CATSLTGTGEGEQFF.

The chain joins TRBV14 to TRBJ2-1, with 8 positions matching TRBD2. The CDR3 runs to 14 residues. Germline CDR1 SGHDN, CDR2 FVKESK. V dropped 4 bases and J dropped 8; count of bases not matched to a gene: 7. CDR3 region: CASSPGLALDEQFF. The CDR3 DNA sequence: TGTGCCAGCAGCCCAGGACTAGCTCTAGATGAGCAGTTCTTC.

The chain links TRBV3-1 (or the pseudogene TRBV3-2) to TRBJ2-5; 9 bases are shared with TRBD1. The germline gives CDR1 LGHDT, CDR2 YNNKEL (reference sequence). The trim removed 2 bases at V and 4 bases at J, leaving 5 bases unmatched. The CDR3 length is 15 residues. This CDR3 reads CASSQTGTGRETQYF. The DNA of the CDR3 is TGTGCCAGCAGCCAAACCGGGACAGGGAGAGAGACCCAGTACTTC.

V usage is TRBV5-4 and J usage is TRBJ1-2; 8 nucleotides align to TRBD1. J lost 6 bases, V lost 4 bases, and 5 bases had no gene match. The germline V gene has CDR1 SGHNT and CDR2 YYREEE (reference sequence). This CDR3 is 13 amino acids long. The CDR3 spells CASSPDRAHGYTF. Here the CDR3 DNA reads TGTGCCAGCAGCCCGGACAGGGCTCATGGCTACACCTTC.

The chain has TRBV3-1 (or the pseudogene TRBV3-2) and TRBJ1-2; 10 bases line up with TRBD1. The V gene's germline CDR1 is LGHDT and CDR2 YNNKEL (reference sequence). The CDR3 spans 15 residues. Losses at the gene ends were 3 bases for V and 7 bases for J; bases not matched to a gene: 8. CDR3 amino acids: CASSQASTGGRGYTF. CDR3 DNA: TGTGCCAGCAGCCAGGCGTCGACAGGGGGCCGTGGCTACACCTTC.

This clone was picked up a small number of times. The CDR3 sequence is CATSDQRTSGGHSTDTQYF. The CDR3 bases are TGTGCCACCAGTGACCAGAGGACTAGCGGGGGCCACAGCACAGATACGCAGTATTTT. The chain joins TRBV24-1 to TRBJ2-3, with TRBD2 matching 13 bases. With 4 bases clipped from V and 0 bases from J, the junction kept 9 bases outside the gene matches. CDR1 and CDR2 from the germline V gene are KGHDR and SFDVKD. This CDR3 is 19 amino acids long.

The chain joins TRBV4-1 to TRBJ1-1, with 11 nucleotides matching TRBD1. There are 15 residues in the CDR3. Unmatched junction bases numbered 5, after V lost 3 bases and J lost 5 bases. Germline V gene sequence: CDR1 MGHRA, CDR2 YSYEKL. CDR3 coding DNA: TGCGCCAGCAGCCATCCGGGACAGGGGGGGACTGAAGCTTTCTTT. Protein product: CASSHPGQGGTEAFF.

The chain couples TRBV6-5 to TRBJ1-6; D gene unclear. Trimming removed 6 bases from V and 7 bases from J, with 13 bases in between. The CDR3 spans 14 residues. Germline assignment: CDR1 MNHEY and CDR2 SVGAGI. This CDR3 is CASSFRFANSPLHF. DNA for the CDR3: TGTGCCAGCAGCTTCAGGTTCGCGAATTCACCCCTCCACTTT.

This rearrangement joins TRBV5-1 to TRBJ2-5; TRBD1 agrees at 8 bases. CDR1 is SGHRS, CDR2 YFSETQ, per germline. V dropped 3 bases and J dropped 5; count of bases not matched to a gene: 6. The CDR3 extends over 14 amino acids. This CDR3 reads CASSYRQGSETQYF. The CDR3 bases are TGCGCCAGCAGCTACAGACAGGGGTCGGAGACCCAGTACTTC.

In its sample, this clone was seen many times. The chain carries TRBV9 and TRBJ2-2, with D perhaps matching TRBD2 (7 bases). The V end was cut by 0 bases, the J end by 4 bases, with 13 bases between. This CDR3 region has 16 residues. Germline assignment: CDR1 SGDLS and CDR2 YYNGEE. The CDR3 nucleotides are TGTGCCAGCAGCGTAGTGGGGGGGGCCAGCACCGGGGAGCTGTTTTTT. The encoded protein is CASSVVGGASTGELFF.

The chain uses TRBV2 and TRBJ2-1; D gene unclear. CDR1 is SNHLY, CDR2 FYNNEI, per germline. Trimming took off 2 bases at V and 6 bases at J, with 2 bases between the two ends. CDR3 length: 11 amino acids. DNA for the CDR3: TGTGCCAGCAGTGAACGCAATGAGCAGTTCTTC. This codes for CASSERNEQFF.